This T cell receptor beta chain was found in a study of cytotoxic CD8 clonotypes in ibrutinib-treated CLL. In the study overall: Of a cohort that held about 12 relapsed/refractory and 15 treatment-naive patients, 17 were IGHV unmutated. Sequenced samples delivered averages of around 250,000 productive templates and around 100,000 productive rearrangements.

Germline CDR1 SGHRS, CDR2 YFSETQ. Trimming took 4 bases from V and 2 from J, leaving 20 bases between them. CDR3 length: 17 amino acids. The intended depth for sequencing was 1 in 200,000 to 1 in 1 million T cells. TCRdb keeps only in-frame clones here, not all; method: immunoSEQ multiplex PCR. Of 200,000 or so clones listed, 79% were seen once; the top ten hold over 10%. Overall study results and limits: At the start, clonality exceeded age-matched healthy donors and followed circulating CD8+ T-cell counts.

Worth noting for this clone: Its antigen is currently unknown.

The receptor comes from a human donor with chronic lymphocytic leukemia. This chain joins TRBV5-1 and TRBJ2-3, with D possibly being TRBD1 (5 bases). Here the sequenced sample was PBMCs, taken after 12 months of ibrutinib treatment. The CDR3: CASSPQGPPRVTDTQYF. In nucleotides, the CDR3 is TGCGCCAGCAGCCCCCAGGGTCCACCCCGGGTCACAGATACGCAGTATTTT.